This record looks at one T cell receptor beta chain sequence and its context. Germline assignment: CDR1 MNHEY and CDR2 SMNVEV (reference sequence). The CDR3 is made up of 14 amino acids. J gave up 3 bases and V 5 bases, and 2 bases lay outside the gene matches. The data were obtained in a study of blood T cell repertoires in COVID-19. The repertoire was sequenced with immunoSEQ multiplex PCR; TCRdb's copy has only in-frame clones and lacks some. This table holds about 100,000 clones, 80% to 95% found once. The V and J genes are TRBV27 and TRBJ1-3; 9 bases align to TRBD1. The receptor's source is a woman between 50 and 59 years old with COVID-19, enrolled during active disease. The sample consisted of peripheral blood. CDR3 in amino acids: CASSTGGIGNTIYF. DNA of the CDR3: TGTGCCAGCAGTACAGGGGGCATTGGAAACACCATATATTTT.